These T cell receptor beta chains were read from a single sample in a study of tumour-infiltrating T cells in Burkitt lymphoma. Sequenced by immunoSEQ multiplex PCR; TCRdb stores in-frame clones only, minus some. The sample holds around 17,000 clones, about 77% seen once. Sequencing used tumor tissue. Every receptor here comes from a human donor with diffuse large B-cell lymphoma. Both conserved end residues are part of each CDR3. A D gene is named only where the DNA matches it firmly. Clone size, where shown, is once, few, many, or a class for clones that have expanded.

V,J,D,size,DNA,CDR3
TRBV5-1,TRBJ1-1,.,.,TGCGCCAGCAGCTTGGAACGTTACACTGAAGCTTTCTTT,CASSLERYTEAFF
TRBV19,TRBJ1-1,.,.,TGTGCCAGTAGTAAGCGTAGCACTGAAGCTTTCTTT,CASSKRSTEAFF
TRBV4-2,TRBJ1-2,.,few,TGTGCCAGCAGCCAAGATAGTAGCGGCCGATACTATGGCTACACCTTC,CASSQDSSGRYYGYTF
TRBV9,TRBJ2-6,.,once,TGTGCCAGCAGCGTACCCCGGGACACAAACGCTGGGGCCAACGTCCTGACTTTC,CASSVPRDTNAGANVLTF
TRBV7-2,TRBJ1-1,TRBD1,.,TGTGCCAGCAGCTCCCTGCGTACCGTCCAGGGGGCCGGCACTGAAGCTTTCTTT,CASSSLRTVQGAGTEAFF
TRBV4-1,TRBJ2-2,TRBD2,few,TGCGCCAGCAGCCAGGCTAGCGGATGGGAGTCCGGGGAGCTGTTTTTT,CASSQASGWESGELFF
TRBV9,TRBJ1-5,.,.,TGTGCCAGCAGCGTAGACGGTGCCGGGAATCAGCCCCAGCATTTT,CASSVDGAGNQPQHF
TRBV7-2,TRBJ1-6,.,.,TGTGCCAGCAGCTTAGGGGTGGCTAATTCACCCCTCCACTTT,CASSLGVANSPLHF
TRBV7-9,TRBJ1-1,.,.,TGTGCCAGCAGCTCGGGTCCTTTAATGAACACTGAAGCTTTCTTT,CASSSGPLMNTEAFF
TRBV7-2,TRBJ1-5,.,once,TGTGCCAGCAGCTTTCGGGGGCAGCCCCAGCATTTT,CASSFRGQPQHF
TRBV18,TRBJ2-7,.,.,TGTGCCAGCTCACCACTCGAGAGGACACTTTACTACGAGCAGTACTTC,CASSPLERTLYYEQYF
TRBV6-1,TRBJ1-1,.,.,TGTGCCAGCAGGGACAGTTTGAACACTGAAGCTTTCTTT,CASRDSLNTEAFF
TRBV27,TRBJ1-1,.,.,TGTGCCAGCAGTTTTTCCCCGGGTGGTACTGAAGCTTTCTTT,CASSFSPGGTEAFF
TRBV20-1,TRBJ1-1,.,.,TGCAGTGCTGGCAGCTTCCCCGAGTCTTTCTTT,CSAGSFPESFF
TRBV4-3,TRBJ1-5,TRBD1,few,TGCGCCAGCAGCCCATTGTTGACAGGGGATCAGCCCCAGCATTTT,CASSPLLTGDQPQHF
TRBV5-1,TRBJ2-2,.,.,TGCGCCAGCAGCGGACAGATAACCGGGGAGCTGTTTTTT,CASSGQITGELFF
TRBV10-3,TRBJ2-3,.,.,TGTGCCATCAGATCAGACAGGGAGGCCGTGGATACGCAGTATTTT,CAIRSDREAVDTQYF
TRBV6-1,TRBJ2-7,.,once,TGTGCCAGCAGTGAACTGGGGCAATACGAGCAGTACTTC,CASSELGQYEQYF
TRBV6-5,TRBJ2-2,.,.,TGTGCCAGCAGTTACTCTGGACAGAGACGCACCGGGGAGCTGTTTTTT,CASSYSGQRRTGELFF
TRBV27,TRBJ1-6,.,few,TGTGCCAGCAGTTTTGAGGTTAATTCACCCCTCCACTTT,CASSFEVNSPLHF
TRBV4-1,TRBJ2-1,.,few,TGCGCCAGCAGCCAAGATCCAGTCTATGAGCAGTTCTTC,CASSQDPVYEQFF
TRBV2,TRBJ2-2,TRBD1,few,TGTGCCAGCAAGCAGGGGGACACCGGGGAGCTGTTTTTT,CASKQGDTGELFF
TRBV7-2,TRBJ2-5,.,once,TGTGCCAGCAGCCAGGGTGGGTTGGAAGAGACCCAGTACTTC,CASSQGGLEETQYF
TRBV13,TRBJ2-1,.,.,TGTGCCAGCAGTCGGGACGGAGGGAACAATGAGCAGTTCTTC,CASSRDGGNNEQFF
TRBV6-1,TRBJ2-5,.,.,TGTGCCAGCAGCAAATTACAGGTACAAGAGACCCAGTACTTC,CASSKLQVQETQYF
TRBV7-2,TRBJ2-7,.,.,TGTGCCAGCAGCTTGCCCGGGCCGCAGCAGTACTTC,CASSLPGPQQYF
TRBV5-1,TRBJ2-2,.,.,TGCGCCAGCAGCTTTTCCGGGACCGAAAATTCCGGGGAGCTGTTTTTT,CASSFSGTENSGELFF
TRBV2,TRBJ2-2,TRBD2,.,TGTGCCAGCCGGTTTGTTGGAGGGAGGGCCGGGGAGCTGTTTTTT,CASRFVGGRAGELFF
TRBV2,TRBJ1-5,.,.,TGTGCCAGCAGTATCACGTTCGAACAGGACAGACTCAATCAGCCCCAGCATTTT,CASSITFEQDRLNQPQHF
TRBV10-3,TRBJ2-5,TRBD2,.,TGTGCCATCAGTGGTAGCGGGAGGGCCATCGAGACCCAGTACTTC,CAISGSGRAIETQYF
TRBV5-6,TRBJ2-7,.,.,TGTGCCAGCAGCCCCCTTAGGGGGAGTATACTCGAGCAGTACTTC,CASSPLRGSILEQYF
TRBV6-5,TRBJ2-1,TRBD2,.,TGTGCCAGCGAGACAACTAGCGGCTACAATGAGCAGTTCTTC,CASETTSGYNEQFF
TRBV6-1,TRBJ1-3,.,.,TGTGCCAGCAGTGAAGCGAGCTCTCTGACACTATCTGGAAACACCATATATTTT,CASSEASSLTLSGNTIYF
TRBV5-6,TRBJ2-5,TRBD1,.,TGTGCCAGCAGCTCTGGACAGGTCCAAGAGACCCAGTACTTC,CASSSGQVQETQYF
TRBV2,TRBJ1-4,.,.,TGTGCCAGCAACCCTCAAGGTGGGACTAATGAAAAACTGTTTTTT,CASNPQGGTNEKLFF
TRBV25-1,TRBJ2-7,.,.,TGTGCCAGCAGTGAACAAACAGGAGTGGGCTACGAGCAGTACTTC,CASSEQTGVGYEQYF
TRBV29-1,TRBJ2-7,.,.,TGCAGCGTTGAAAAACTGAATTCCTACGAGCAGTACTTC,CSVEKLNSYEQYF
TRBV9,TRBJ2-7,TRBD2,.,TGTGCCAGCAGCCTAGGGACTAGCGGCTACTACGAGCAGTACTTC,CASSLGTSGYYEQYF
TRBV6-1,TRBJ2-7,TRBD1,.,TGTGCCAGCAGTGTGACAGGGACCTACGAGCAGTACTTC,CASSVTGTYEQYF
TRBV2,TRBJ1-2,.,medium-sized,TGTGCCAGCAGTCCTGTCTATGGCTACACCTTC,CASSPVYGYTF
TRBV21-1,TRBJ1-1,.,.,TGTGCCAGCAGCAAAGAAAGGGGGGGGCCTAACACTGAAGCTTTCTTT,CASSKERGGPNTEAFF
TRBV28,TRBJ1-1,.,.,TGTGCCAGCAGTTTACCAGGGGAGGGGAACACTGAAGCTTTCTTT,CASSLPGEGNTEAFF
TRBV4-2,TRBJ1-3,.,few,TGTGCCAGCAGCCAACTAAACACCATATATTTT,CASSQLNTIYF
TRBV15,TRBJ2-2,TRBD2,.,TGTGCCACCAGCCGTATCGGGGGGGGTAACACCGGGGAGCTGTTTTTT,CATSRIGGGNTGELFF
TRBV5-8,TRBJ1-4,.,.,TGTGCTAGCGGTTTGGGGTTTAATAATGAAAAACTGTTTTTT,CASGLGFNNEKLFF
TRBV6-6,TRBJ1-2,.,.,TGTGCCAGCAGCAACCGGGCCCCGGATGGCTACACCTTC,CASSNRAPDGYTF
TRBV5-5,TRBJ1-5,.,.,TGTGCCAGCAGCCGGACAGAATCTAGCAATCAGCCCCAGCATTTT,CASSRTESSNQPQHF
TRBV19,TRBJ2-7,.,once,TGTGCCAGTAGTTGGACGCTGGGCGTGGAGCAGTACTTC,CASSWTLGVEQYF